This entry concerns a single T cell receptor (beta chain). The CDR3 covers 15 residues. The V gene end was trimmed by 7 bases and the J gene end by 6 bases; junction bases not matched to a gene: 9. From germline, CDR1 is MNHEY and CDR2 SVGAGI. This sample stems from a study of blood T cell repertoires in COVID-19. Study overall: There were acute and convalescent COVID-19 samples, and they came from the United States, Italy and Spain. PBMCs, B-cell-depleted T cells, or T cells were the source of the cDNA or gDNA that made up the material.

Original data processing: Amplification of reference gene primers provided the estimated nucleated cell counts. This table comes from immunoSEQ multiplex PCR, and its TCRdb copy is limited to in-frame clones, with some not included. V, J and clone size were drawn from that table, and D and trimming were deduced from the DNA. The sample records some 98,000 clones, 80% being singletons. Sequencing was done on a sample of peripheral blood. The source is a human donor in a cohort sampled during active COVID-19. V usage is TRBV6-5 and J usage is TRBJ1-5, with 10 bases aligning to TRBD1. The CDR3 spells CASTPMTGGGQPQHF. The CDR3 coding sequence is TGTGCCAGCACTCCCATGACAGGGGGCGGTCAGCCCCAGCATTTT.